Below are 15 T cell receptor beta chains sequenced from a single sample in a study of early T cells in non-severe SARS-CoV-2 infection. One entry per CDR3 protein, called by TCRdb with MiXCR from the 5' RACE reads. The repertoire consists of more than 55,000 distinct CDR3 sequences, with approximately 9% occurring once and the leading ten covering approximately 16%. The sequencing sample was made of whole blood. These receptors originate from an adult who was a healthcare worker with PCR-confirmed SARS-CoV-2 infection or an uninfected control (not recorded which).

This clonotype was found many times. The chain has TRBV6-1 and TRBJ1-2; 9 nucleotides match TRBD1. CDR3 size: 14 residues. V lost 7 bases and J lost 8; bases outside the gene matches: 11. Germline V gene sequence: CDR1 MNHNS, CDR2 SASEGT. CDR3 sequence (DNA): TGTGCCAGCACCGAAGGGGGACAGGGAGGAGGCTACACCTTC. Its protein product is CASTEGGQGGGYTF.

This chain connects TRBV28 to TRBJ1-2, with D possibly being TRBD1 (5 bases). Germline CDR1 is MDHEN and CDR2 is SYDVKM. V was pared by 1 base and J by 8 bases, with 11 bases between. There are 13 residues in the CDR3. The CDR3 sequence: CASSLYQGKGYTF. In DNA form, the CDR3 reads TGTGCCAGCAGTTTATATCAGGGCAAGGGCTACACCTTC.

This clonotype showed up just a few times. V and J are TRBV19 and TRBJ2-7; 8 bases are shared with TRBD1. The V gene end was trimmed by 9 bases and the J gene end by 3 bases; junction bases not matched to a gene: 4. The CDR3 covers 12 residues. Germline V gene lookup returns CDR1 LNHDA and CDR2 SQIVND (reference sequence). DNA of the CDR3: TGTGCCAGCAGAGACAGGGGCTACGAGCAGTACTTC. This gives the protein CASRDRGYEQYF. The whole variable domain, remainder taken from reference TRBV19 and TRBJ2-7, is DGGITQSPKYLFRKEGQNVTLSCEQNLNHDAMYWYRQDPGQGLRLIYYSQIVNDFQKGDIAEGYSVSREKKESFPLTVTSAQKNPTAFYLCASRDRGYEQYFGPGTRLTVT.

This clonotype was observed many times. V and J are TRBV28 and TRBJ1-1; D is uncertain. V lost 8 bases to trimming and J lost 1 base, with 11 bases between them. Per the germline V gene, CDR1 is MDHEN and CDR2 is SYDVKM. The length of the CDR3 is 13 residues. The CDR3 nucleotides read TGTGCCAGCGTCCCGCACACGAACACTGAAGCTTTCTTT. Its translation: CASVPHTNTEAFF.

This clonotype was observed many times. The chain links TRBV9 to TRBJ1-2; D remains ambiguous. V was pared by 3 bases and J by 4 bases, with 13 bases between. This CDR3 is built from 14 residues. CDR1 is SGDLS and CDR2 is YYNGEE in the germline V gene. This CDR3 reads CASSALDGTYGYTF. The CDR3 bases are TGTGCCAGCAGCGCCCTAGACGGAACCTATGGCTACACCTTC.

This clonotype was detected ten times or more. V and J are TRBV7-3 and TRBJ2-7; 8 bases fit TRBD2. The CDR3 extends over 15 amino acids. With V trimmed by 4 bases and J by 0 bases, 5 bases remained unmatched. Germline loops: CDR1 SGHTA, CDR2 FQGTGA. CDR3: CASSSSSGSSYEQYF. Written as DNA, the CDR3 is TGTGCCAGCAGCTCTTCTAGCGGGTCCTCCTACGAGCAGTACTTC.

The V and J genes are TRBV6-1 and TRBJ1-4; no clear D. The germline V and J ends were trimmed by 6 bases and 7 bases, with 9 bases remaining between them. This CDR3 is built from 12 residues. Looked up from germline, CDR1 is MNHNS and CDR2 is SASEGT. In DNA form, the CDR3 reads TGTGCCAGCAGCCGGGATCTTGAAAAACTGTTTTTT. This encodes CASSRDLEKLFF.

This clonotype was detected a few times. The gene calls are TRBV7-2 and TRBJ2-3; D is undetermined. V shed 5 bases and J shed 6 bases, with 9 bases lying between them. The germline V gene encodes CDR1 SGHTA and CDR2 FQGNSA. The CDR3 runs 12 residues. CDR3: CASSTYPDTQYF. In nucleotides, the CDR3 is TGTGCCAGCAGCACTTATCCGGATACGCAGTATTTT.

This clonotype was detected many times. This sequence joins TRBV7-2 and TRBJ1-2; 8 nucleotides align to TRBD1. The germline CDR1 and CDR2 sequences are SGHTA and FQGNSA. The trim removed 2 bases at V and 5 bases at J, leaving 10 bases unmatched. The CDR3 is 16 amino acids. The DNA of the CDR3 is TGTGCCAGCAGCTTATATTACCAGGGGGCGCGATATGGCTACACCTTC. Amino acid sequence: CASSLYYQGARYGYTF.

This clonotype was seen a handful of times. The V call is TRBV4-3, the J call TRBJ2-3; D is perhaps TRBD2 (6 bases). The CDR3 is 16 amino acids. V lost 2 bases and J 11 bases, leaving 23 bases between the germline ends. The germline V gene encodes CDR1 LGHNA and CDR2 YSLEER. In nucleotides, the CDR3 is TGCGCCAGCAGCCAACAGGAGGGTGTGGGCAGCGTGAAGCAGTATTTT. Its translation: CASSQQEGVGSVKQYF.

This clonotype was recorded at least ten times. The rearrangement uses TRBV20-1 and TRBJ2-2, with TRBD1 matching over 8 bases. Germline CDR1 is DFQATT and CDR2 is SNEGSKA (reference sequence). The CDR3 sequence is 14 residues long. J gave up 6 bases and V 5 bases, and 8 bases lay outside the gene matches. CDR3 region: CSAATDRGPGELFF. In nucleotides, the CDR3 is TGCAGTGCTGCAACCGACAGGGGACCCGGGGAGCTGTTTTTT.

Many counts were recorded for this clonotype. This chain uses TRBV12-3 or TRBV12-4 with TRBJ1-1, with D possibly matching TRBD1 (6 bases). The CDR3 has 12 residues. V lost 5 bases, J lost 6 bases, and 10 bases lay in between. This CDR3 is CASSHRVSEAFF. As DNA, the CDR3 is TGTGCCAGCAGTCACAGGGTGTCTGAAGCTTTCTTT.

This clonotype was picked up many times. V gene TRBV20-1 combines with J gene TRBJ2-1; 8 nucleotides line up with TRBD2. The CDR3 spans 15 residues. From germline, CDR1 is DFQATT and CDR2 SNEGSKA (reference sequence). Trimming cost V 3 bases and J 4 bases; bases outside gene matches: 8. The CDR3 loop is CSARTPGTRYNEQFF. As DNA, the CDR3 is TGCAGTGCTAGGACCCCCGGGACTAGATACAATGAGCAGTTCTTC.

This clonotype was detected many times. V usage is TRBV20-1 and J usage is TRBJ2-7; no clear D. The CDR3 contains 13 residues. Germline V gives CDR1 DFQATT, CDR2 SNEGSKA (reference sequence). Trimming shortened V by 8 bases and J by 6 bases, and 20 bases separated the two germline ends. The chain's CDR3 is CSTVMGSTREQYF. CDR3 DNA sequence: TGCAGTACGGTGATGGGGTCTACGCGCGAGCAGTACTTC.

This clonotype was observed a few times. CDR3 sequence (DNA): TGCGCCAGCAGCGCGACTAGCGGGCTCATCATTCAGTACTTC. Protein: CASSATSGLIIQYF. The chain uses TRBV5-1 and TRBJ2-4, with 10 bases that match TRBD2. CDR1 and CDR2 (germline): SGHRS, YFSETQ. V trimming: 4 bases; J trimming: 9 bases; junction bases outside the gene matches: 7. The CDR3 loop spans 14 amino acids.